Shown below are 21 T cell receptor beta chains from a single sample sequenced in a study of CD8+ T cells in alopecia areata. RNA was extracted and reverse transcribed into cDNA as the sequencing template. TCRdb's table, derived via immunoSEQ multiplex PCR, lists solely in-frame clones and lacks some. The sample yields 150,000 to 200,000 clones, approximately 50% seen once. Treatment described: oral pan-JAK inhibitor, 5-10 mg twice daily. Specimen: CD8+ T cells sorted from blood, collected at approximately week 51, from a patient treated with tofacitinib. These TCRs come from a human donor with alopecia areata.

In its sample, this clone was seen once. The chain uses TRBV6-6 and TRBJ1-5, with D unresolved. This CDR3 region has 16 residues. Trimming took off 0 bases at V and 0 bases at J, with 9 bases between the two ends. CDR1 and CDR2 from the germline V gene are MNHNY and SVGAGI (reference sequence). CDR3 nucleotides: TGTGCCAGCAGTTACTCGGGGTCTAATAGCAATCAGCCCCAGCATTTT. As protein: CASSYSGSNSNQPQHF.

The genes are TRBV7-9 and TRBJ1-2; D unresolved. The CDR3 consists of 13 residues. Germline CDR1 reads SEHNR; CDR2 reads FQNEAQ (reference sequence). Trimming removed 5 bases from V and 3 bases from J, with 10 bases in between. The CDR3 loop is CASSEGEDYGYTF. CDR3 DNA: TGTGCCAGCAGCGAGGGCGAGGACTATGGCTACACCTTC.

There are a few counts of this clone. Here the CDR3 DNA reads TGTGCCAGCAGCTCAGGGCGTGAGCAGTACTTC. Translated: CASSSGREQYF. The chain recombines TRBV13 with TRBJ2-7; possible D gene TRBD1, 5 bases. The CDR3 runs 11 residues. The germline V and J ends were trimmed by 4 bases and 7 bases, with 8 bases remaining between them. Germline CDR1 reads PRHDT; CDR2 reads FYEKMQ (reference sequence). Full variable domain (outside the CDR3, taken from reference TRBV13 and TRBJ2-7): AAGVIQSPRHLIKEKRETATLKCYPIPRHDTVYWYQQGPGQDPQFLISFYEKMQSDKGSIPDRFSAQQFSDYHSELNMSSLELGDSALYFCASSSGREQYFGPGTRLTVT.

V usage is TRBV5-6 and J usage is TRBJ2-7, with D tentatively TRBD1 or TRBD2 (5 bases each). Germline V lookup: CDR1 SGHDT, CDR2 YYEEEE. Trimming removed 5 bases at V and 4 bases at J, with 10 bases between. The CDR3 contains 12 residues. The CDR3 region is CASSGTEYEQYF. CDR3 sequence (DNA): TGTGCCAGCAGTGGGACCGAGTACGAGCAGTACTTC.

The rearrangement joins TRBV10-3 to TRBJ1-2, with TRBD1 as a possible D gene (6 bases). Trimming took off 6 bases at V and 4 bases at J, with 15 bases between the two ends. The germline CDR1 and CDR2 sequences are ENHRY and SYGVKD. This CDR3 has 14 amino acids. The CDR3 loop reads CAIRPDSLPYGYTF. CDR3 sequence (DNA): TGTGCCATCAGACCGGACAGCCTACCCTATGGCTACACCTTC.

The gene calls are TRBV13 and TRBJ2-7, with 8 bases that match TRBD1. The trim removed 5 bases at V and 1 base at J, leaving 7 bases unmatched. CDR1 PRHDT and CDR2 FYEKMQ come from the germline V gene (reference sequence). This CDR3 contains 15 residues. CDR3 loop: CASSGAGTGSYEQYF. The CDR3 nucleotides read TGTGCCAGCAGCGGTGCGGGGACAGGTTCCTACGAGCAGTACTTC.

This clone was counted a single time. The chain carries TRBV13 and TRBJ1-2, with 9 bases lining up with TRBD1. J was trimmed by 8 bases and V by 5 bases; bases with no gene match: 6. This CDR3 is built from 13 residues. Germline V CDR1 and CDR2: PRHDT, FYEKMQ (reference sequence). The CDR3 sequence is CASSEGQGPGYTF. CDR3 sequence (DNA): TGTGCCAGCAGCGAGGGACAGGGACCCGGCTACACCTTC.

This clone occurred a few times. The chain couples TRBV19 to TRBJ2-1; 9 nucleotides match TRBD1. The CDR3 contains 17 residues. The ends lost 10 bases at V and 4 bases at J; junction bases unmatched: 17. Germline V gives CDR1 LNHDA, CDR2 SQIVND (reference sequence). The CDR3 bases are TGTGCCACTAGAATGTGGGCCGGGACAGGGATTTACAATGAGCAGTTCTTC. Translation gives CATRMWAGTGIYNEQFF.

The chain couples TRBV4-3 to TRBJ1-2; D is unclear. V lost 0 bases to trimming and J lost 8 bases, with 7 bases between them. The CDR3 sequence is 12 residues long. From germline, CDR1 is LGHNA and CDR2 YSLEER. CDR3 nucleotides: TGCGCCAGCAGCCAAGATTATCTAGGCTACACCTTC. The encoded protein is CASSQDYLGYTF.

This clone was seen a few times. The chain has TRBV25-1 and TRBJ2-1; 9 bases match TRBD2. CDR1 MGHDK and CDR2 SYGVNS come from the germline V gene. This CDR3 is built from 16 residues. V was pared by 4 bases and J by 5 bases, with 9 bases of the junction left unmatched. CDR3 region: CASSVSPGLAHNEQFF. For the CDR3, the DNA is TGTGCCAGCAGTGTAAGTCCGGGACTAGCTCACAATGAGCAGTTCTTC. Supplemented by reference TRBV25-1 and TRBJ2-1, the full variable domain reads EADIYQTPRYLVIGTGKKITLECSQTMGHDKMYWYQQDPGMELHLIHYSYGVNSTEKGDLSSESTVSRIRTEHFPLTLESARPSHTSQYLCASSVSPGLAHNEQFFGPGTRLTVL.

This clone was seen a handful of times. V and J are TRBV4-1 and TRBJ2-1; no definite D call. The ends were cut back, 4 bases at V and 7 bases at J, with 8 bases in the middle. Germline V gene sequence: CDR1 MGHRA, CDR2 YSYEKL. The CDR3 has 12 residues. CDR3 bases: TGCGCCAGCAGCCCATCCGGGAATGAGCAGTTCTTC. This codes for CASSPSGNEQFF.

This chain links TRBV4-3 with TRBJ2-3; no clear D gene. The CDR3 runs 17 residues. CDR1 LGHNA and CDR2 YSLEER come from the germline V gene. Trimming cost V 1 base and J 0 bases, with 14 bases left between them. CDR3 protein: CASSQVLSLPSTDTQYF. Written as DNA, the CDR3 is TGCGCCAGCAGCCAAGTATTGTCCCTTCCTAGCACAGATACGCAGTATTTT.

The V gene is TRBV9, the J gene TRBJ2-7, with 7 bases that match TRBD1. This CDR3 is built from 13 residues. Germline V lookup: CDR1 SGDLS, CDR2 YYNGEE. V shed 4 bases and J 3 bases; nucleotides not matched to a gene: 4. CDR3 nucleotide sequence: TGTGCCAGCAGCCTAGGGGGCGGCTACGAGCAGTACTTC. Its translation: CASSLGGGYEQYF.

The J gene is TRBJ2-2, the V gene TRBV6-1; tentative D call: TRBD1 (5 bases). Trimming took off 5 bases at V and 5 bases at J, with 12 bases between the two ends. The CDR3 has 14 residues. CDR1 MNHNS and CDR2 SASEGT come from the germline V gene. For the CDR3, the DNA is TGTGCCAGCAGTCCCCCCAGGGAAACCGGGGAGCTGTTTTTT. This gives the protein CASSPPRETGELFF.

The genes are TRBV7-3 and TRBJ1-5; the D is unclear. The V and J ends lost 2 bases and 10 bases respectively, with 12 bases between them. The germline V gene encodes CDR1 SGHTA and CDR2 FQGTGA. The CDR3 totals 13 residues. CDR3 residues: CASSLSTVHPQHF. The DNA of the CDR3 is TGTGCCAGCAGCTTATCGACGGTTCATCCCCAGCATTTT. Together with reference TRBV7-3 and TRBJ1-5, the CDR3 gives the full variable domain: GAGVSQTPSNKVTEKGKYVELRCDPISGHTALYWYRQSLGQGPEFLIYFQGTGAADDSGLPNDRFFAVRPEGSVSTLKIQRTERGDSAVYLCASSLSTVHPQHFGDGTRLSIL.

This clone was detected once. The rearrangement links TRBV4-3 to TRBJ1-5, with 9 bases lining up with TRBD1. Germline V lookup: CDR1 LGHNA, CDR2 YSLEER. J was trimmed by 9 bases and V by 3 bases; bases with no gene match: 3. This CDR3 is 13 amino acids long. The CDR3 DNA reads TGCGCCAGCAGCCATTTGACAGGGGGGCCCCAGCATTTT. It encodes CASSHLTGGPQHF.

In its sample, this clone was seen a few times. This sequence joins TRBV2 and TRBJ2-3; maybe TRBD2 (5 bases). This CDR3 comprises 15 residues. The V end lost 6 bases, the J end lost 1 base, and 14 bases lay between the germline ends. Germline V lookup: CDR1 SNHLY, CDR2 FYNNEI. The DNA for the CDR3 is TGTGCCAGCAGCAGAGACTTCGGGGGCACAGATACGCAGTATTTT. This translates into CASSRDFGGTDTQYF. The full variable domain, completed using reference TRBV2 and TRBJ2-3, is EPEVTQTPSHQVTQMGQEVILRCVPISNHLYFYWYRQILGQKVEFLVSFYNNEISEKSEIFDDQFSVERPDGSNFTLKIRSTKLEDSAMYFCASSRDFGGTDTQYFGPGTRLTVL.

The CDR3 protein is CASSLSISENTEAFF. The CDR3 DNA follows: TGTGCCAGCAGCTTGTCCATTTCCGAGAACACTGAAGCTTTCTTT. The V and J genes are TRBV5-4 and TRBJ1-1, with D uncertain. Germline V lookup: CDR1 SGHNT, CDR2 YYREEE (reference sequence). The V end lost 1 base, the J end lost 1 base, and 11 bases lay between the germline ends. The CDR3 extends over 15 amino acids. The entire variable domain, with the rest obtained from reference TRBV5-4 and TRBJ1-1, is as follows: ETGVTQSPTHLIKTRGQQVTLRCSSQSGHNTVSWYQQALGQGPQFIFQYYREEENGRGNFPPRFSGLQFPNYSSELNVNALELDDSALYLCASSLSISENTEAFFGQGTRLTVV.

This sequence joins TRBV5-1 and TRBJ2-7; D is perhaps TRBD1 (6 bases). The V and J ends lost 3 bases and 4 bases respectively, with 8 bases between them. Per the germline V gene, CDR1 is SGHRS and CDR2 is YFSETQ. This CDR3 comprises 12 residues. The CDR3 DNA is TGCGCCAGCAGCTCGGACAGATACGAGCAGTACTTC. This codes for CASSSDRYEQYF.

This chain links TRBV16 with TRBJ1-2; D is perhaps TRBD1 (5 bases). V gave up 2 bases and J gave up 6 bases, with 7 bases separating them. This CDR3 spans 12 amino acids. The germline V gene encodes CDR1 KGHSY and CDR2 FQNENV. The CDR3 DNA sequence: TGTGCCAGCAGCCAAACGACAGATGGCTACACCTTC. Translating it yields CASSQTTDGYTF. The variable domain in full, completed from reference TRBV16 and TRBJ1-2, reads GEEVAQTPKHLVRGEGQKAKLYCAPIKGHSYVFWYQQVLKNEFKFLISFQNENVFDETGMPKERFSAKCLPNSPCSLEIQATKLEDSAVYFCASSQTTDGYTFGSGTRLTVV.

The CDR3 is CASSFDSRGRRPGELFF. In nucleotides, the CDR3 is TGTGCCAGCAGCTTCGACTCGCGCGGGCGCCGGCCCGGGGAGCTGTTTTTT. This chain connects TRBV7-6 to TRBJ2-2, with D possibly being TRBD2 (5 bases). Germline V gene lookup returns CDR1 SGHVS and CDR2 FNYEAQ. The V gene lost 3 bases and the J gene lost 6 bases, with 20 bases spanning the gap. The length of the CDR3 is 17 residues.